This TCR beta chain was captured in a study of blood T cell repertoires in COVID-19. Turning to the study itself: Acute and convalescent COVID-19 samples came from the United States, Italy and Spain. The cDNA or gDNA used as material had been derived from T cells, B-cell-depleted T cells, or PBMCs.

Sequenced by immunoSEQ multiplex PCR; TCRdb stores in-frame clones only, minus some. The table includes approximately 190,000 clones, 80% to 90% detected once. The V gene's germline CDR1 is MNHEY and CDR2 SVGAGI. This CDR3 spans 15 amino acids. V dropped 5 bases and J dropped 2 bases, with 14 bases sitting between them. This chain uses TRBV6-5 with TRBJ2-3; D is uncertain. The specimen sequenced was peripheral blood. The sequence was obtained from a man younger than 45 with active or convalescent COVID-19. The CDR3 DNA sequence: TGTGCCAGCAGTCCGAGACGACAACTCACAGATACGCAGTATTTT. Translation gives CASSPRRQLTDTQYF.